Following are 20 T cell receptor beta chains from one sample sequenced in a study of CD8 T cells in ankylosing spondylitis. The study, taken as a whole, reports: Typical of ankylosing spondylitis blood, it appeared, was a TCR beta motif of under 10 highly homologous variants.

MiXCR was run by TCRdb on the 5' RACE reads, yielding one entry per CDR3 protein. The sample shows around 390,000 distinct CDR3 sequences, approximately 20% of them seen only once. No antigens are known for them. Source material: blood, either unsorted or a sorted T cell fraction (not recorded which). The receptors derive from a male donor with ankylosing spondylitis.

This clonotype was observed a few times. This sequence joins TRBV7-9 and TRBJ2-2; weak D call: TRBD1 (5 bases). Trimming removed 6 bases from V and 4 bases from J, with 6 bases in between. This CDR3 contains 12 residues. From germline, CDR1 is SEHNR and CDR2 FQNEAQ (reference sequence). DNA for the CDR3: TGTGCCAGCAGAGGGGCCACCGGGGAGCTGTTTTTT. Residues: CASRGATGELFF. Based on the CDR3 plus reference TRBV7-9 and TRBJ2-2, the full variable domain is DTGVSQNPRHKITKRGQNVTFRCDPISEHNRLYWYRQTLGQGPEFLTYFQNEAQLEKSRLLSDRFSAERPKGSFSTLEIQRTEQGDSAMYLCASRGATGELFFGEGSRLTVL.

The table lists this clonotype with a few counts. This chain connects TRBV7-9 to TRBJ2-2; D uncertain. CDR3 length: 15 residues. Germline lookup yields CDR1 SEHNR and CDR2 FQNEAQ (reference sequence). The V gene lost 1 base and the J gene lost 7 bases, with 13 bases spanning the gap. The CDR3 coding sequence is TGTGCCAGCAGCTTAGGCGGAGAAACTGGCGGGGAGCTGTTTTTT. Its protein is CASSLGGETGGELFF. Supplemented by reference TRBV7-9 and TRBJ2-2, the full variable domain reads DTGVSQNPRHKITKRGQNVTFRCDPISEHNRLYWYRQTLGQGPEFLTYFQNEAQLEKSRLLSDRFSAERPKGSFSTLEIQRTEQGDSAMYLCASSLGGETGGELFFGEGSRLTVL.

The chain joins TRBV12-5 to TRBJ2-1, with TRBD2 as a possible D gene (6 bases). CDR3 length: 15 amino acids. Germline CDR1 is LGHNT and CDR2 is FRNRAP. The V and J ends lost 4 bases and 6 bases respectively, with 16 bases between them. The DNA of the CDR3 is TGTGCTAGTGGTTCCGGCTCGACTAGGATCAATGAGCAGTTCTTC. This translates into CASGSGSTRINEQFF.

This clonotype was observed a handful of times. The chain has TRBV5-8 and TRBJ1-6, with 9 nucleotides matching TRBD1. The CDR3 length is 16 residues. The germline gives CDR1 SGHTS, CDR2 YDEGEE. V gave up 3 bases and J gave up 7 bases; unmatched junction bases: 8. The CDR3 loop is CASSWGTGPLNSPLHF. DNA of the CDR3: TGTGCCAGCAGCTGGGGGACAGGGCCTCTGAATTCACCCCTCCACTTT.

This clonotype was counted many times. The J gene is TRBJ2-7, the V gene TRBV29-1, with D unclear. The V end lost 4 bases, the J end lost 5 bases, and 9 bases lay between the germline ends. Germline V CDR1 and CDR2: SQVTM, ANQGSEA. The CDR3 runs 11 residues. CDR3: CSVGPSHEQYF. The CDR3 DNA sequence: TGCAGCGTTGGACCTTCCCACGAGCAGTACTTC.

This rearrangement joins TRBV29-1 to TRBJ2-7; 9 bases are a match to TRBD2. Germline trimming cut 5 bases from V and 6 bases from J; bases unmatched to any gene: 11. CDR3 length: 14 amino acids. Germline V lookup: CDR1 SQVTM, CDR2 ANQGSEA. CDR3 sequence: CSVRGASGTGEQYF. CDR3 in DNA: TGCAGCGTTCGGGGGGCTAGCGGGACTGGCGAGCAGTACTTC.

In this sample, this clonotype turned up a few times. The gene calls are TRBV4-2 and TRBJ2-5; TRBD2 aligns across 12 bases. The trim removed 0 bases at V and 5 bases at J, leaving 13 bases unmatched. Germline assignment: CDR1 LGHNA and CDR2 YNFKEQ. This CDR3 is built from 19 residues. In DNA, the CDR3 is TGTGCCAGCAGCCAAGATCTTAGTAGGACTAGCGGGATTTTGGAGACCCAGTACTTC. This codes for CASSQDLSRTSGILETQYF.

The table lists this clonotype with many counts. The chain recombines TRBV12-3 or TRBV12-4 with TRBJ2-5, with TRBD2 as a possible D gene (7 bases). V lost 3 bases to trimming and J lost 4 bases, with 12 bases between them. The CDR3 totals 14 residues. The CDR3 DNA sequence: TGTGCCAGCAGTTTTACAGGGAGGGGAGAGACCCAGTACTTC. Amino acid sequence: CASSFTGRGETQYF.

The rearrangement joins TRBV12-3 or TRBV12-4 to TRBJ1-2, with D unresolved. This CDR3 is built from 11 residues. V dropped 6 bases and J dropped 1 base, with 3 bases sitting between them. CDR3 DNA: TGTGCCAGCAGAGGTAACTATGGCTACACCTTC. This translates into CASRGNYGYTF.

V gene TRBV5-1 combines with J gene TRBJ2-2, with D possibly matching TRBD1 (5 bases). Germline values: CDR1 SGHRS, CDR2 YFSETQ. Between the trimmed V and J ends, which lost 0 bases and 7 bases, there was a span of 10 bases. This CDR3 contains 14 residues. CDR3 in DNA: TGCGCCAGCAGCTTGGGTCAGGGAAGCGGGGAGCTGTTTTTT. Translation: CASSLGQGSGELFF.

This clonotype occurred many times. The V call is TRBV28, the J call TRBJ1-5; 8 bases are a match to TRBD1. The V gene end was trimmed by 6 bases and the J gene end by 3 bases; junction bases not matched to a gene: 10. This CDR3 has 16 amino acids. Germline values: CDR1 MDHEN, CDR2 SYDVKM. The CDR3 sequence is CASSPQGTGFNQPQHF. As DNA, the CDR3 is TGTGCCAGCAGCCCCCAAGGGACAGGATTCAATCAGCCCCAGCATTTT.

The rearrangement joins TRBV28 to TRBJ2-4; the D is unclear. The germline V gene has CDR1 MDHEN and CDR2 SYDVKM. This CDR3 spans 15 amino acids. Trimming pared 6 bases from V and 0 bases from J, leaving 12 bases between. The CDR3 nucleotides read TGTGCCAGCAGCCGACACGGGCTAGCCAAAAACATTCAGTACTTC. It is translated as CASSRHGLAKNIQYF.

The V and J genes are TRBV2 and TRBJ1-3; D remains ambiguous. Trimming took off 8 bases at V and 6 bases at J, with 11 bases between the two ends. The CDR3 has 12 amino acids. CDR1 and CDR2 (germline): SNHLY, FYNNEI. CDR3 sequence reads: CASLHFVNTIYF. The CDR3 DNA is TGTGCCAGCCTGCATTTCGTAAACACCATATATTTT.

The chain is built from TRBV12-3 or TRBV12-4 and TRBJ1-1, with no clear D. The V gene lost 6 bases and the J gene lost 9 bases, with 14 bases spanning the gap. CDR3 length: 12 residues. CDR3: CASRSMGRKAFF. In DNA form, the CDR3 reads TGTGCCAGCAGAAGTATGGGGAGAAAAGCTTTCTTT.

This clonotype was counted a few times. The CDR3 sequence: CASSSKTPSGGETQYF. The CDR3 nucleotides are TGTGCCAGCAGTTCTAAGACCCCTAGCGGGGGAGAGACCCAGTACTTC. The V and J genes are TRBV6-5 and TRBJ2-5, with 10 bases lining up with TRBD2. CDR1 is MNHEY, CDR2 SVGAGI, per germline. CDR3 length: 16 residues. V was pared by 4 bases and J by 4 bases, with 9 bases of the junction left unmatched.

J is TRBJ1-5 and V is TRBV7-6; D gene ambiguous. This CDR3 is 13 amino acids long. Germline V lookup: CDR1 SGHVS, CDR2 FNYEAQ. The V and J ends lost 1 base and 7 bases respectively, with 8 bases between them. The CDR3 DNA reads TGTGCCAGCAGCTTAGGGGAGGAACAGCCCCAGCATTTT. Protein sequence: CASSLGEEQPQHF.

The chain is built from TRBV25-1 and TRBJ2-7; D is undetermined. V lost 6 bases and J lost 5, with 8 bases in between. Germline CDR1 is MGHDK and CDR2 is SYGVNS. This CDR3 has 11 residues. The CDR3 sequence is CASRQAHEQYF. Here the CDR3 DNA reads TGTGCCAGCAGGCAGGCACACGAGCAGTACTTC.

This clonotype was found a few times. The gene calls are TRBV2 and TRBJ1-1; D possibly corresponds to TRBD1 (5 bases). Trimming pared 3 bases from V and 0 bases from J, leaving 11 bases between. CDR3 length equals 15 residues. Germline V gene sequence: CDR1 SNHLY, CDR2 FYNNEI. CDR3 sequence reads: CASSDPKGLNTEAFF. As DNA, the CDR3 is TGTGCCAGCAGTGACCCGAAGGGGTTGAACACTGAAGCTTTCTTT. Using reference TRBV2 and TRBJ1-1 for the parts outside the CDR3, the full variable domain is EPEVTQTPSHQVTQMGQEVILRCVPISNHLYFYWYRQILGQKVEFLVSFYNNEISEKSEIFDDQFSVERPDGSNFTLKIRSTKLEDSAMYFCASSDPKGLNTEAFFGQGTRLTVV.

The rearrangement uses TRBV5-1 and TRBJ1-6; 11 bases are a match to TRBD1. This CDR3 region has 15 residues. Germline lookup yields CDR1 SGHRS and CDR2 YFSETQ. J gave up 10 bases and V 6 bases, and 9 bases lay outside the gene matches. The CDR3 DNA reads as TGCGCCAGCACCCTGGACAGGGGGCTAAACTCACCCCTCCACTTT. Translated: CASTLDRGLNSPLHF.

V is TRBV12-3 or TRBV12-4 and J is TRBJ2-7; 13 nucleotides agree with TRBD2. The CDR3 runs to 18 residues. V lost 3 bases and J lost 5; bases outside the gene matches: 13. Here the CDR3 reads CASSLRGLAGLAGNEQYF. CDR3 sequence (DNA): TGTGCCAGCAGTTTGAGGGGACTAGCGGGATTGGCCGGGAACGAGCAGTACTTC.